A single sample gave rise to the 17 T cell receptor beta chains below, sequenced in a study of shared clonotypes between healthy human individuals. Sequencing was performed with immunoSEQ multiplex PCR; in TCRdb, only in-frame clones are kept and a portion is missing. The profile shows some 300,000 clones, around 79% of them singletons. Sequenced: memory CD4+ T cells sorted from blood. Indicated subset: CD45RA-negative fraction. The origin of the receptors is a young man in good health.

This chain links TRBV2 with TRBJ2-7, with no clear D. This CDR3 spans 13 amino acids. With 4 bases removed from V and 6 bases from J, the gap between germline ends came to 13 bases. Germline-derived CDR1 and CDR2 are SNHLY and FYNNEI. For the CDR3, the DNA is TGTGCCAGCAGTGCTCCGGAGTTAGGCGAGCAGTACTTC. This translates into CASSAPELGEQYF.

The chain carries TRBV5-6 and TRBJ2-3; the match to TRBD2 covers 12 bases. The germline V gene encodes CDR1 SGHDT and CDR2 YYEEEE. CDR3 length: 14 residues. Trimming cost V 4 bases and J 4 bases; bases outside gene matches: 1. This chain's CDR3 is CASSPSGRADTQYF. The DNA for the CDR3 is TGTGCCAGCAGCCCTAGCGGGAGGGCAGATACGCAGTATTTT.

This chain connects TRBV7-7 to TRBJ2-1, with a tentative D call TRBD2 (5 bases). CDR3 length: 14 residues. The V gene's germline CDR1 is SSHAT and CDR2 FNYEAQ (reference sequence). DNA of the CDR3: TGTGCTAGCGCCGTTTCGCTCGCGATTGATGAGCAGTTCTTC. This translates into CASAVSLAIDEQFF.

CDR3 protein: CASSRGRDEQYF. The CDR3 DNA reads as TGCGCCAGCAGCAGAGGCAGGGACGAGCAGTACTTC. The chain links TRBV5-1 to TRBJ2-7; a possible D gene is TRBD1 (5 bases). CDR3 length equals 12 residues. Germline V lookup: CDR1 SGHRS, CDR2 YFSETQ. The V gene lost 4 bases and the J gene lost 5 bases, with 10 bases spanning the gap.

The table lists this clone with many counts. The chain carries TRBV9 and TRBJ1-2; tentatively, D is TRBD1 (6 bases). Germline V gives CDR1 SGDLS, CDR2 YYNGEE. The CDR3 sequence is 13 residues long. V was trimmed by 6 bases and J by 4 bases, leaving 13 bases between them. The CDR3 coding sequence is TGTGCCAGCACACTAACAGGGACCTATGGCTACACCTTC. Protein product: CASTLTGTYGYTF.

The J gene is TRBJ2-7, the V gene TRBV29-1; D tentatively fits TRBD1 or TRBD2 (5 bases each). The germline V gene has CDR1 SQVTM and CDR2 ANQGSEA. The CDR3 has 13 amino acids. V was trimmed by 6 bases and J by 4 bases, leaving 16 bases between them. The CDR3 loop is CSVQGRSPYEQYF. CDR3 nucleotides: TGCAGCGTCCAGGGACGGTCCCCATACGAGCAGTACTTC.

The V gene is TRBV5-6, the J gene TRBJ1-4; 8 nucleotides agree with TRBD1. Germline V gene lookup returns CDR1 SGHDT and CDR2 YYEEEE. There are 14 residues in the CDR3. J gave up 12 bases and V 0 bases, and 7 bases lay outside the gene matches. As DNA, the CDR3 is TGTGCCAGCAGCTTGGGGACAGGGTTCGGGGAACTGTTTTTT. It specifies CASSLGTGFGELFF.

About this clone itself: Mismatch with germline at one junction end may stem from a read error. J is TRBJ2-7 and V is TRBV7-7, with D maybe TRBD1 (6 bases). CDR3 size: 14 residues. Germline V gene data show CDR1 as SSHAT and CDR2 as FNYEAQ (reference sequence). The CDR3 protein is CASSANTGSYEQYF. The CDR3 DNA is TGTGCTAGCAGCGCGAACACAGGGAGCTACGAGCAGTACTTC.

This clone has a handful of counts. V is TRBV20-1 and J is TRBJ2-7; D remains ambiguous. V was pared by 5 bases and J by 3 bases, with 8 bases between. CDR3 size: 11 residues. Germline-derived CDR1 and CDR2 are DFQATT and SNEGSKA (reference sequence). CDR3 sequence reads: CSASADYEQYF. CDR3 coding DNA: TGCAGTGCTTCTGCGGACTACGAGCAGTACTTC.

V usage is TRBV9 and J usage is TRBJ2-3; unclear D gene. Trimming pared 0 bases from V and 8 bases from J, leaving 10 bases between. Germline V gives CDR1 SGDLS, CDR2 YYNGEE. The CDR3 is 13 amino acids. For the CDR3, the DNA is TGTGCCAGCAGCGTAGTGAGGCTCGGTACGCAGTATTTT. Amino acids: CASSVVRLGTQYF.

This chain uses TRBV6-1 with TRBJ2-1; the match to TRBD2 covers 13 bases. V shed 0 bases, J shed 0 bases, and the junction held 20 bases outside the gene matches. Germline CDR1 MNHNS, CDR2 SASEGT. The CDR3 has 24 residues. CDR3 protein: CASSEALKLFELAGGLSSYNEQFF. CDR3 coding DNA: TGTGCCAGCAGTGAAGCGTTAAAGTTGTTTGAACTAGCGGGAGGGCTCAGCTCCTACAATGAGCAGTTCTTC.

Points on this clone: This sample also contains other DNA sequences that code for the same CDR3. The chain uses TRBV28 and TRBJ1-1; the D is unclear. Deletions cut 5 bases from V and 5 bases from J, with 9 bases between. The CDR3 spans 12 residues. Germline V gene data show CDR1 as MDHEN and CDR2 as SYDVKM. CDR3 sequence: CASSPLGTEAFF. The DNA of the CDR3 is TGTGCCAGCAGTCCCCTCGGGACTGAAGCTTTCTTT.

The V call is TRBV9, the J call TRBJ2-5, with D unclear. This CDR3 contains 12 residues. V lost 1 base, J lost 6 bases, and 7 bases lay in between. The germline V gene encodes CDR1 SGDLS and CDR2 YYNGEE. CDR3 nucleotide sequence: TGTGCCAGCAGCGTACCTTCTCAGACCCAGTACTTC. Translated: CASSVPSQTQYF.

The chain links TRBV2 to TRBJ2-3; TRBD2 agrees at 7 bases. Trimming took 6 bases from V and 0 from J; bases not matched to a gene: 3. Germline CDR1 is SNHLY and CDR2 is FYNNEI. This CDR3 contains 14 residues. CDR3 bases: TGTGCCAGCAGGCTAGCGGTGAGCACAGATACGCAGTATTTT. It translates to CASRLAVSTDTQYF.

This chain links TRBV18 with TRBJ1-3, with 8 bases that match TRBD1. CDR1 is KGHSH and CDR2 is LQKENI in the germline V gene. The CDR3 covers 17 residues. V lost 3 bases, J lost 2 bases, and 9 bases stayed unmatched. The CDR3 sequence: CASSPSGQGSPGNTIYF. In DNA form, the CDR3 reads TGTGCCAGCTCACCCAGCGGACAGGGATCGCCTGGAAACACCATATATTTT.

This clone was picked up many times. The V call is TRBV6-1, the J call TRBJ2-3; the D gene is possibly TRBD1 (5 bases). This CDR3 has 14 amino acids. Per the germline V gene, CDR1 is MNHNS and CDR2 is SASEGT. Trimming pared 6 bases from V and 2 bases from J, leaving 12 bases between. DNA for the CDR3: TGTGCCAGCAGCCTCGACAGATACACAGATACGCAGTATTTT. Residues: CASSLDRYTDTQYF.

This clone was observed a single time. This chain uses TRBV2 with TRBJ1-1, with D unclear. V dropped 2 bases and J dropped 1 base, with 17 bases sitting between them. In germline, CDR1 is SNHLY, CDR2 FYNNEI. CDR3 size: 17 residues. The CDR3 region has the DNA TGTGCCAGCAGTGAATTCTCGGGTTTTGGCAAGAACACTGAAGCTTTCTTT. The encoded protein is CASSEFSGFGKNTEAFF. Full variable domain (remainder filled in from reference TRBV2 and TRBJ1-1): EPEVTQTPSHQVTQMGQEVILRCVPISNHLYFYWYRQILGQKVEFLVSFYNNEISEKSEIFDDQFSVERPDGSNFTLKIRSTKLEDSAMYFCASSEFSGFGKNTEAFFGQGTRLTVV.